A selection of T cell receptor beta chains follows, all from one sample in a study of T cell changes during pregnancy in multiple sclerosis. Profiled with immunoSEQ multiplex PCR; TCRdb holds only in-frame clones, not every one. Of roughly 60,000 clones in the sample, about 90% were seen once. The specimen was peripheral blood, collected in the second trimester of pregnancy. These receptor sequences come from a female donor in good health, enrolled as a control in a pregnancy study. CDR3s include the opening cysteine and the closing phenylalanine or tryptophan. The D gene is left open where the match is weak. The size of a clone is reported for some rows only, either as once, few or many, or as a class for expanded clones.

j_call v_call cdr3_length d_call clone_size cdr3_nt cdr3_aa
TRBJ2-2 TRBV7-8 17 - - TGTGCCAGCAGCTTAGTTGTCGCGGGCGGGAACACCGGGGAGCTGTTTTTT CASSLVVAGGNTGELFF
TRBJ1-4 TRBV6-4 17 - once TGTGCCAGCAACCCCCCCCCAGGGCTCGTTCGGCATGAAAAACTGTTTTTT CASNPPPGLVRHEKLFF
TRBJ2-5 TRBV9 14 - - TGTGCCAGCAGCGTAGGTGCGGGGTACGAGACCCAGTACTTC CASSVGAGYETQYF
TRBJ2-7 TRBV7-9 13 - - TGTGCCAGCAGCCAACAGGGGGAGGGCGAGCAGTACTTC CASSQQGEGEQYF
TRBJ2-4 TRBV7-3 15 TRBD2 - TGTGCCAGCAGCTTAGGCGGGGGGGCCGGAAACATTCAGTACTTC CASSLGGGAGNIQYF
TRBJ2-3 TRBV2 15 - - TGTGCCAGCAGTGAAGATCGGCCCTCACAAGGGGTGCAGTATTTT CASSEDRPSQGVQYF
TRBJ2-7 TRBV19 13 - - TGTGCCAGTAGTAAGGAGGGTACAGGCGAGCAGTACTTC CASSKEGTGEQYF
TRBJ2-3 TRBV30 13 TRBD2 - TGTGCCTGGAGTCCACGGGGGGCAGATACGCAGTATTTT CAWSPRGADTQYF
TRBJ1-3 TRBV30 13 - few TGTGCCTGGAGTTCATTTTCTGGAAACACCATATATTTT CAWSSFSGNTIYF
TRBJ2-7 TRBV30 16 TRBD2 - TGTGCCTGGAGTGTACCCCTAGCGGGGGGACATTACGAGCAGTACTTC CAWSVPLAGGHYEQYF
TRBJ1-5 TRBV30 13 - few TGTGCCTGGAGTGCAGGCGGGGATCAGCCCCAGCATTTT CAWSAGGDQPQHF
TRBJ1-4 TRBV5-1 13 - - TGCGCCAGCAGCTTGGAATTATCGGAAAAACTGTTTTTT CASSLELSEKLFF
TRBJ2-3 TRBV6-5 16 - - TGTGCCAGCAGTTCCTTACTAGCTTCCAGCACAGATACGCAGTATTTT CASSSLLASSTDTQYF
TRBJ2-5 TRBV4-2 18 TRBD2 - TGTGCCAGCAGCCAAGAGTCTAGCGGGAGGGCCGCGGGAGAGACCCAGTACTTC CASSQESSGRAAGETQYF
TRBJ2-7 TRBV2 15 TRBD2 - TGTGCCAGCAGTGAGCCTAGCGGGAGACTCTACGAGCAGTACTTC CASSEPSGRLYEQYF
TRBJ2-7 TRBV28 13 - - TGTGCCAGCAGTGACACCATACCCTACGAGCAGTACTTC CASSDTIPYEQYF
TRBJ2-1 TRBV6-5 12 - few TGTGCCAGCTGGGCTATTGACAATGAGCAGTTCTTC CASWAIDNEQFF
TRBJ2-3 TRBV5-1 15 TRBD2 - TGCGCCAGCAGCGGAACTAGCGGGAGCACAGATACGCAGTATTTT CASSGTSGSTDTQYF
TRBJ2-1 TRBV5-1 18 - - TGCGCCAGCAGCCTGATAGTCGGGAATCAGGGGTCCTACAATGAGCAGTTCTTC CASSLIVGNQGSYNEQFF
TRBJ1-1 TRBV12-5 13 - - TGTGCTAGTGGTTTGGAACAGGGCACTGAAGCTTTCTTT CASGLEQGTEAFF
TRBJ2-7 TRBV29-1 10 - once TGCAGCGTTCTGCTCTACGAGCAGTACTTC CSVLLYEQYF
TRBJ1-2 TRBV7-2 16 TRBD1 - TGTGCCAGCAGCGACCCGGGGGGGACAGGGGGCTATGGCTACACCTTC CASSDPGGTGGYGYTF
TRBJ2-7 TRBV18 15 - - TGTGCCAGCTCACCCCTTCGGCCCGCGGGAAACGAGCAGTACTTC CASSPLRPAGNEQYF
TRBJ1-2 TRBV15 13 - - TGTGCCACCAGCAGAGGGAACAGAGAAGGCTACACCTTC CATSRGNREGYTF
TRBJ2-3 TRBV5-1 17 TRBD2 - TGCGCCAGCAGCCGCAAATCACTAGCGGGAGTTGCAGATACGCAGTATTTT CASSRKSLAGVADTQYF
TRBJ2-7 TRBV6-1 14 TRBD1 - TGTGCCAGCAGTCGGGACAGGGCCCAGGGCGAGCAGTACTTC CASSRDRAQGEQYF
TRBJ2-1 TRBV7-3 13 - - TGTGCCAGCAGCTTAACGTTAAACAATGAGCAGTTCTTC CASSLTLNNEQFF
TRBJ2-7 TRBV9 14 - - TGTGCCAGCAGCGTAGATCAGGGCAACTACGAGCAGTACTTC CASSVDQGNYEQYF
TRBJ2-7 TRBV13 16 TRBD2 - TGTGCCAGCAGCGCGGGACTAGCGGGAGGGCCAAGCGAGCAGTACTTC CASSAGLAGGPSEQYF
TRBJ1-4 TRBV4-1 13 - - TGCGCCAGCACCTCAAATCTCCGGGAAAAACTGTTTTTT CASTSNLREKLFF
TRBJ2-7 TRBV6-5 12 - - TGTGCCAGTCGACACAGCTCCTACGAGCAGTACTTC CASRHSSYEQYF
TRBJ2-7 TRBV28 14 TRBD1 - TGTGCCAGCAGTTTAAGGGACAGAGTTTACGAGCAGTACTTC CASSLRDRVYEQYF
TRBJ1-1 TRBV5-4 15 - - TGTGCCAGCAGCCTGAACGTGGGTAGGACAGCCGAAGCTTTCTTT CASSLNVGRTAEAFF
TRBJ2-1 TRBV21-1 13 - - TGTGCCACCGGGACTAGCGGCGACAATGAGCAGTTCTTC CATGTSGDNEQFF
TRBJ2-5 TRBV6-1 14 - - TGTGCCAGCAGTGAAGCAGGGGGAAAAGAGACCCAGTACTTC CASSEAGGKETQYF
TRBJ2-5 TRBV7-9 14 - - TGTGCCAGCAGCCCGGGACACAGCCAAGAGACCCAGTACTTC CASSPGHSQETQYF
TRBJ1-5 TRBV5-5 15 TRBD1 - TGTGCCAGCAGCTTGGTCCAGGGGGTAGGTCAGCCCCAGCATTTT CASSLVQGVGQPQHF
TRBJ1-1 TRBV28 14 - - TGTGCCAGCAGTTTGGCGGGTAGGGACACTGAAGCTTTCTTT CASSLAGRDTEAFF
TRBJ2-5 TRBV10-3 14 - once TGTGCCATCCGAAGACAGGCCCCCCAAGAGACCCAGTACTTC CAIRRQAPQETQYF
TRBJ2-7 TRBV21-1 16 - - TGTGCCAGCAGCGAAGGCCGGGACAGTGACGCCTACGAGCAGTACTTC CASSEGRDSDAYEQYF
TRBJ1-2 TRBV5-1 13 - - TGCGCCAGCAGCTTGGTTCAGAACTATGGCTACACCTTC CASSLVQNYGYTF
TRBJ2-7 TRBV7-9 13 TRBD1 - TGTGCCAGCAGCCTAGGACAGGGTGGCGGCCGGTACTTC CASSLGQGGGRYF
TRBJ2-1 TRBV27 15 TRBD2 few TGTGCCAGCAGTTTGACTAGCGGGAGTGCCAATGAGCAGTTCTTC CASSLTSGSANEQFF
TRBJ2-7 TRBV30 13 - - TGTGCCTGGAGTGCAGGGGCGAGTTACGAGCAGTACTTC CAWSAGASYEQYF
TRBJ1-2 TRBV29-1 11 - - TGCAGCGTCGGTAATAACTATGGCTACACCTTC CSVGNNYGYTF
TRBJ2-7 TRBV9 14 - - TGTGCCAGCAGCGTAGCTTATAACACCTACGAGCAGTACTTC CASSVAYNTYEQYF